This T cell receptor (beta chain) was observed in a study of cytomegalovirus exposure and HLA in healthy donors. Study context: A previous analysis identified 100 million or so unique TCR beta sequences derived from roughly 190 million T cells.

Study-level results: Reports showed the classifier diagnosing cytomegalovirus status with high specificity and sensitivity. Highly shared variants forming one cluster were likely a sequencing artifact.

V shed 10 bases, J shed 2 bases, and the junction held 3 bases outside the gene matches. The CDR3 covers 15 residues. Germline CDR1 MNHEY, CDR2 SVGAGI. This clone is a singleton in its sample. The antigen is not known. Primers for the PCR totalled 60 Vbeta and 13 Jbeta. Measured with immunoSEQ multiplex PCR; TCRdb has only the in-frame clones, and not every one. The sample has over 150,000 clones, 75% to 90% seen once. The rearrangement uses TRBV6-5 and TRBJ2-3; 16 positions match TRBD2. Specimen: PBMCs. The TCR sequence derives from a man in his forties or fifties in good health and CMV-seronegative. CDR3 sequence: CATGLAGGATDTQYF. CDR3 coding DNA: TGTGCCACGGGACTAGCGGGAGGGGCCACAGATACGCAGTATTTT.